This entry is about one T cell receptor beta chain. Sequenced by immunoSEQ multiplex PCR; TCRdb stores in-frame clones only, minus some. The data hold 150,000 to 200,000 clones, with roughly 76% observed a single time. The V end lost 6 bases, the J end lost 12 bases, and 25 bases lay between the germline ends. The CDR3 is 15 amino acids. Per germline, CDR1 LNHDA and CDR2 SQIVND (reference sequence). This sample stems from a study of blood T cell repertoires in COVID-19. Study-wide context: COVID-19 samples, acute and convalescent, were from the United States, Italy and Spain.

During active infection, Seattle patients enrolled and were then monitored through disease. The sample consisted of peripheral blood. The sequence came from a woman of 80 years or more with COVID-19, enrolled during active disease. This chain links TRBV19 with TRBJ2-3, with D uncertain. CDR3 in amino acids: CASSYIGFGPLRQYF. CDR3 DNA: TGTGCCAGTAGCTACATCGGGTTCGGTCCCCTCAGACAGTATTTT.